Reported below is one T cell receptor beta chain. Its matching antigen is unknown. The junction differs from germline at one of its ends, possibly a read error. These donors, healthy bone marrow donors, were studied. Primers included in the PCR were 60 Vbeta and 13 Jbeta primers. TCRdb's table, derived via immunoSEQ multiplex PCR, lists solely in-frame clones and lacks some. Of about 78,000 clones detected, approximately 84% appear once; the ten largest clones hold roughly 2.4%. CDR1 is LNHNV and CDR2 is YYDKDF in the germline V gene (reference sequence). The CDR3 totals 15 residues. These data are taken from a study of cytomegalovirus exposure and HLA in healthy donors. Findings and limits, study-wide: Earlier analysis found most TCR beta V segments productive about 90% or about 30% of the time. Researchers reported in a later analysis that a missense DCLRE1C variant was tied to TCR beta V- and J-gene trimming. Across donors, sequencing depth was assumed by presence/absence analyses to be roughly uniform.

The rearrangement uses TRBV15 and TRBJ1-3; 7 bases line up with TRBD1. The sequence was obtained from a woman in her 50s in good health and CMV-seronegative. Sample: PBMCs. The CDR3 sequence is CATSREQGTQNTIYF. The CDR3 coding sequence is TGTGCCACCAGCCGAGAACAGGGGACGCAAAACACCATATATTTT.